This T cell receptor beta chain was documented in a study of CD8 T cells in Susac syndrome. The study's findings and limits: TCR sequencing and HLA analysis covered a relatively small number of individuals.

As to this clonotype: Its specificity is not known.

The sequenced target, TCR beta, came from blood CD8+ and CD4+ T cells. Random hexamers served to reverse transcribe roughly 0.45 to 1 ug RNA. Across 54 Vbeta and 13 Jbeta, immunoSEQ multiplex PCR amplified TCR beta CDR3. TCRdb re-analysed the immunoSEQ multiplex PCR reads in MiXCR, keeping a single row per CDR3 protein. The sample holds tens of thousands of distinct CDR3 sequences, over 90% seen once. The sequence derives from a human donor in good health. The specimen sequenced was CD8+ T cells from PBMCs.

CDR3 loop: CASSLLAGGPPAKNIQYF. Here the CDR3 DNA reads TGTGCCAGCAGTTTATTAGCGGGAGGTCCCCCAGCCAAAAACATTCAGTACTTC. V is TRBV28 and J is TRBJ2-4, with 10 bases identical to TRBD2. Germline CDR1 is MDHEN and CDR2 is SYDVKM. V shed 1 base and J 0 bases; nucleotides not matched to a gene: 6. This CDR3 spans 18 amino acids.